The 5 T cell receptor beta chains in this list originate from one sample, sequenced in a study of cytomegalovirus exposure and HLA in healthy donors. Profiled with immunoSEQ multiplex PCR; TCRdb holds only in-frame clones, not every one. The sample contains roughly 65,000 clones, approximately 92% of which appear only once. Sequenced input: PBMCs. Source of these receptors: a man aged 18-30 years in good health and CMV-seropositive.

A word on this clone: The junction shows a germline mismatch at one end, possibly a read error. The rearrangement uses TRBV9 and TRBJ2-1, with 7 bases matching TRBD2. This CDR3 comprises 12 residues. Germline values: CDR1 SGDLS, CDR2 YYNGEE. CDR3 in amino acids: CAAGVTNNEQFF. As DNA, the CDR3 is TGCGCGGCGGGAGTTACCAACAATGAGCAGTTCTTC.

In nucleotides, the CDR3 is TGTGCCAGCAGCTCTGACAGGGGGTATGGCTACACCTTC. It specifies CASSSDRGYGYTF. The chain is built from TRBV5-4 and TRBJ1-2, with TRBD1 matching 9 bases. V was pared by 3 bases and J by 5 bases, with 2 bases of the junction left unmatched. Germline loops: CDR1 SGHNT, CDR2 YYREEE (reference sequence). The CDR3 has 13 residues.

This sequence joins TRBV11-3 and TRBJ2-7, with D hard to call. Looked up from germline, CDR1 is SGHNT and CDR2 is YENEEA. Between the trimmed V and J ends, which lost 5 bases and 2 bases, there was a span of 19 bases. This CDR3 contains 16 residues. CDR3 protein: CASSLTDIGAPYEQYF. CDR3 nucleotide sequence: TGTGCCAGCAGCCTCACGGATATCGGAGCCCCCTACGAGCAGTACTTC.

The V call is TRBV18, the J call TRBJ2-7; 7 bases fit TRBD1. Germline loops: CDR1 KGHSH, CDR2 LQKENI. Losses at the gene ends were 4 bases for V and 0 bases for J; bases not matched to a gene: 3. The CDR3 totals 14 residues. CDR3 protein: CASSLTGDSYEQYF. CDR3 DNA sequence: TGTGCCAGCTCACTTACAGGGGACTCCTACGAGCAGTACTTC. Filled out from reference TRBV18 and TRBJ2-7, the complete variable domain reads NAGVMQNPRHLVRRRGQEARLRCSPMKGHSHVYWYRQLPEEGLKFMVYLQKENIIDESGMPKERFSAEFPKEGPSILRIQQVVRGDSAAYFCASSLTGDSYEQYFGPGTRLTVT.

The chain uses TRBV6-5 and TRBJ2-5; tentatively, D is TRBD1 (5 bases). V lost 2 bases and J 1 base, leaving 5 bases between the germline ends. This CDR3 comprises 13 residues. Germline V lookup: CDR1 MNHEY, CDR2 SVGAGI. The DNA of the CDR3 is TGTGCCAGCAGTTACGGGGCCCAAGAGACCCAGTACTTC. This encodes CASSYGAQETQYF.